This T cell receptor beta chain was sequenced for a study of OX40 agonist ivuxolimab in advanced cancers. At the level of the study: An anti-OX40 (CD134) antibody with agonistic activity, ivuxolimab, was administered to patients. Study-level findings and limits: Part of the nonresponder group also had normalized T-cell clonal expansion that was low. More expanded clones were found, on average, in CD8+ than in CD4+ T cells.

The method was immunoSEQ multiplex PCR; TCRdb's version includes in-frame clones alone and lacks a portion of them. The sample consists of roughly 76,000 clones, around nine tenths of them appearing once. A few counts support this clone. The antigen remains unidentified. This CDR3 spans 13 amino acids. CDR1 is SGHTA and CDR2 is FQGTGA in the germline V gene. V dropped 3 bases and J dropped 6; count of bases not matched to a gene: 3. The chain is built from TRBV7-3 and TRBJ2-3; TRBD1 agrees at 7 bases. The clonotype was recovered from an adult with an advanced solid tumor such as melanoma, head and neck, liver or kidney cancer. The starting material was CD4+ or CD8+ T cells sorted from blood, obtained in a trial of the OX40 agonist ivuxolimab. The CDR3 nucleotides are TGTGCCAGCAGCTTCCAACAGGGGGATACGCAGTATTTT. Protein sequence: CASSFQQGDTQYF.